This TCR beta chain derives from a study of OX40 agonist ivuxolimab in advanced cancers. The study in broad terms: Ivuxolimab, which targeted the costimulatory receptor OX40 (CD134), was an agonistic, fully human IgG2 monoclonal antibody. Intravenous ivuxolimab was administered to patients every 2 weeks at six dose levels: 0.01, 0.1, 0.3, 1.5, 3 and 10 mg/kg. Of the approximately 50 dose-escalation patients, hepatocellular carcinoma was present in around 20, melanoma in approximately 15, renal cell carcinoma in 9 and head and neck cancer in 9. The dose-escalation cohort was 82.7% male with a mean age of about 54 years, ranging from 23 to 79. Prior anti-PD-1, anti-PD-L1 or anti-CTLA-4 therapy was permitted, and checkpoint inhibitors had been received by less than 45% of dose-escalation patients. Partial responses occurred in three dose-escalation patients, of whom one had hepatocellular carcinoma and two had cutaneous melanoma. The purpose of peripheral TCRbeta sequencing was to test whether ivuxolimab changed TCR sequence diversity and led to clonal T-cell expansion. The paper describes the monotherapy dose-escalation part (N ≈ 50 patients) of the phase I trial of ivuxolimab.

With regard to this clone: Its antigen has not been determined. Nothing much larger sits one base from this clone, and base qualities are not available.

Taken from the germline V gene, the CDR1 and CDR2 loops are SGHDN and FVKESK. The CDR3, from cysteine to phenylalanine, totals 16 residues. The kept DNA is CDR3 alone, 48 bases in frame from the first base. After removal of 1 base from V and 3 bases from J, the junction retains 1 base not matched to a gene. Patients with autoimmune disease history or receiving systemic immunosuppression were excluded from the trial. In every dose cohort, peripheral blood was drawn for TCR sequencing at baseline, cycle 4 day 1, and cycle 7 day 1. The samples were taken from a phase I, first-in-human, multicenter, open-label dose-escalation trial of ivuxolimab. The trial enrolled adults with locally advanced or metastatic head and neck squamous cell, hepatocellular, melanoma or renal cell carcinoma. Before TCR sequencing, CD4+ and CD8+ T cells were separately sorted from peripheral blood. For sequencing of the TCRbeta CDR3 region, genomic DNA was extracted from the sorted cells. The immunoSEQ Assay was used to sequence the TCRbeta CDR3 regions. TCRdb obtained this table from immuneACCESS and retained in-frame rearrangements with V and J assigned. These tables miss some clones; where compared with another copy, unresolved V genes account for less than half of the shortfall, and the remainder is unexplained. Within this sample are about 80,000 clones, with roughly 81% of them counted one time only. The ten largest clones add up to around 25% of the sample.

Here is what the overall study found, with its caveats: After ivuxolimab, CD8+ T cells had more expanded clones than CD4+ T cells on average. Low levels of normalized T-cell clonal expansion were also seen in some patients who did not respond. Which antigens the clonally expanded peripheral T cells were specific for was not determined. In the 0.1-3.0 mg/kg groups, partial responders had among the lowest normalized peripheral clonal expansion, particularly in CD8+ T cells. At doses from 0.1 to 3.0 mg/kg, clonal expansion was seen in both CD4+ and CD8+ blood T cells between baseline and week 6.

The V and J genes are TRBV14 and TRBJ2-3; 13 central bases correspond to TRBD2. This receptor was identified in an adult with an advanced solid tumor such as melanoma, head and neck, liver or kidney cancer. This sample comprised CD4+ or CD8+ T cells sorted from blood, obtained in a trial of the OX40 agonist ivuxolimab. The DNA sequence is TGTGCCAGCAGCCAAGGACTAGCGGGAGGTACAGATACGCAGTATTTT. It is translated as CASSQGLAGGTDTQYF. The CDR3, completed at both ends by the reference TRBV14 and TRBJ2-3 genes, gives the full variable domain EAGVTQFPSHSVIEKGQTVTLRCDPISGHDNLYWYRRVMGKEIKFLLHFVKESKQDESGMPNNRFLAERTGGTYSTLKVQPAELEDSGVYFCASSQGLAGGTDTQYFGPGTRLTVL.